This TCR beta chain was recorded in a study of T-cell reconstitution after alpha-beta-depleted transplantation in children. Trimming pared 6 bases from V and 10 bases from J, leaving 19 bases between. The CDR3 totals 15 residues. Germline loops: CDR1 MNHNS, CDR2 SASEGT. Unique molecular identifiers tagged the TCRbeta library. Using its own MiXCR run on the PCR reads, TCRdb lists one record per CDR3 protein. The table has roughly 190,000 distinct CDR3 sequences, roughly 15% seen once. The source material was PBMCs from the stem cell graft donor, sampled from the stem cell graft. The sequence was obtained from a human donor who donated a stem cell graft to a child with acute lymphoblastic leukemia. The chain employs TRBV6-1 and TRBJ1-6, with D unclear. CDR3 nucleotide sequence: TGTGCCAGCAGCGACACAAACATCGGCGGCTCACCCCTCCACTTT. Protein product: CASSDTNIGGSPLHF.